These 9 T cell receptor beta chains were all obtained from the same sample, sequenced in a study of monozygotic twins with inflammatory bowel disease. TCRdb re-analyzed the 5' RACE reads; it lists each CDR3 protein once, without DNA. This table holds some 210,000 distinct CDR3 sequences. The sequencing input was blood. These receptors came from a human donor with ulcerative colitis or Crohn's disease, or a healthy co-twin of an affected twin (not recorded which).

V usage is TRBV18 and J usage is TRBJ2-4. Germline assignment: CDR1 KGHSH and CDR2 LQKENI. The CDR3 is made up of 12 amino acids. This CDR3 reads CASSPREGIQYF.

The chain combines TRBV20-1 with TRBJ2-1; without DNA, the TCRdb call of TRBD2 cannot be checked. The CDR3 consists of 14 residues. Per the germline V gene, CDR1 is DFQATT and CDR2 is SNEGSKA (reference sequence). The CDR3 is CSGQGASGENEQFF.

This chain links TRBV7-2 with TRBJ1-5; the D call of TRBD1 rests on TCRdb alone, since no DNA is present to check it. The CDR3 spans 15 residues. Germline CDR1 SGHTA, CDR2 FQGNSA. This CDR3 reads CASSSPDRGGQPQHF.

This chain's CDR3 is CASSVGPGGTDTQYF. The rearrangement joins TRBV19 to TRBJ2-3; TCRdb returns TRBD1, unconfirmable since there is no DNA. CDR1 is LNHDA, CDR2 SQIVND, per germline (reference sequence). The CDR3 length is 15 residues.

The J gene is TRBJ2-7, the V gene TRBV5-1; the D call from TCRdb, TRBD2, cannot be confirmed without DNA. The CDR3 is 15 amino acids. Germline-derived CDR1 and CDR2 are SGHRS and YFSETQ. The CDR3 region is CASSTGTLITYEQYF.

V usage is TRBV20-1 and J usage is TRBJ2-5. The CDR3 sequence is 15 residues long. Germline CDR1 reads DFQATT; CDR2 reads SNEGSKA (reference sequence). CDR3 protein: CSARPSGKPQETQYF.

V gene TRBV6-1 combines with J gene TRBJ1-2. The germline V gene has CDR1 MNHNS and CDR2 SASEGT. The CDR3 runs to 13 residues. The CDR3 protein is CASGVGLGYGYTF.

The V gene is TRBV20-1, the J gene TRBJ2-2; the TCRdb D gene call, TRBD2, has no DNA to confirm it. Germline V gives CDR1 DFQATT, CDR2 SNEGSKA (reference sequence). This CDR3 has 14 residues. This CDR3 reads CSAREARESGELFF.

The chain employs TRBV5-5 and TRBJ1-5; lacking DNA, the TRBD1 call made by TCRdb goes unchecked. The germline V gene has CDR1 SGHKS and CDR2 YYEKEE (reference sequence). This CDR3 spans 16 amino acids. CDR3 amino acids: CASSPRWTVSNQPQHF.